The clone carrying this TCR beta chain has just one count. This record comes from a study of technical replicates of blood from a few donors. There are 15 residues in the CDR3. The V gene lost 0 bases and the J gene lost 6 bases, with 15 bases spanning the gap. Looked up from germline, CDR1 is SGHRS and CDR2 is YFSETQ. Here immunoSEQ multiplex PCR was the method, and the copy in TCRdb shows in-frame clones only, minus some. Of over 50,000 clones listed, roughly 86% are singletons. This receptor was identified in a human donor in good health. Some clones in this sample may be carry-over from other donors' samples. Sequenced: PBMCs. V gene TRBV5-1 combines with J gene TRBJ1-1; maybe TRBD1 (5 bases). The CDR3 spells CASSLEGYTESEAFF. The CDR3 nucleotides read TGCGCCAGCAGCTTGGAGGGGTATACAGAATCTGAAGCTTTCTTT.